This T cell receptor (beta chain) stems from a study of Graves' ophthalmopathy and Graves' hyperthyroidism. V was clipped by 4 bases and J by 9 bases; unmatched bases: 6. Germline V gene data show CDR1 as SGHDT and CDR2 as YYEEEE. The CDR3 spans 13 residues. The study enrolled ophthalmopathy donors with moderate-to-severe activity, CAS ≥3, NOSPECS ≥4 and duration under 3 months. The study amplified TCR beta CDR3 regions using RNA transcripts. Investigators did first-round RT-PCR with HTBI primers, then second-round multiplex PCR. TCRdb ran MiXCR on the multiplex PCR reads and lists one entry per CDR3 protein. The sample records some 240,000 distinct CDR3 sequences, around 42% being singletons. A few counts support this clonotype.

The sequenced sample consisted of peripheral blood. The chain joins TRBV5-6 to TRBJ1-5; 8 nucleotides match TRBD1. The clonotype was recovered from an adult man with Graves' ophthalmopathy. This CDR3 is CASSDGQGRPQHF. CDR3 DNA: TGTGCCAGCAGCGACGGACAGGGTAGGCCCCAGCATTTT.